Listed below are T cell receptor beta chains from one sample, sequenced in a study of early T cells in non-severe SARS-CoV-2 infection. MiXCR was run by TCRdb on the 5' RACE reads, yielding one entry per CDR3 protein. The sample carries about 22,000 distinct CDR3 sequences, approximately 4.4% recorded once. The material sequenced was whole blood. Source of these receptors: an adult who was a healthcare worker with PCR-confirmed SARS-CoV-2 infection or an uninfected control (not recorded which). The CDR3 runs from the conserved cysteine through the conserved F or W. D genes are given only for firm matches. Clone size appears in some rows only: once, few, many, or a class for an expanded clone.

v_call: TRBV6-2/TRBV6-3
cdr3_length: 11
j_call: TRBJ1-1
d_call: -
clone_size: -
cdr3_aa: CASTQGPKAFF
cdr3_nt: TGTGCCAGCACCCAAGGGCCTAAAGCTTTCTTT

v_call: TRBV4-3
cdr3_length: 13
j_call: TRBJ2-2
d_call: TRBD1
clone_size: few
cdr3_aa: CASSRDRAGELFF
cdr3_nt: TGCGCCAGCAGTCGGGACAGGGCCGGGGAGCTGTTTTTT

v_call: TRBV20-1
cdr3_length: 16
j_call: TRBJ1-2
d_call: -
clone_size: few
cdr3_aa: CSAREGVAGVNYGYTF
cdr3_nt: TGCAGTGCTAGAGAGGGTGTGGCAGGGGTTAACTATGGCTACACCTTC

v_call: TRBV3-1
cdr3_length: 14
j_call: TRBJ2-5
d_call: -
clone_size: -
cdr3_aa: CASRVRAIRETQYF
cdr3_nt: TGTGCCAGCAGGGTAAGGGCGATAAGGGAGACCCAGTACTTC

v_call: TRBV7-7
cdr3_length: 15
j_call: TRBJ2-3
d_call: TRBD2
clone_size: many
cdr3_aa: CASSPERGSTDTQYF
cdr3_nt: TGTGCTAGCAGCCCCGAGCGGGGTAGCACAGATACGCAGTATTTT

v_call: TRBV24-1
cdr3_length: 15
j_call: TRBJ2-4
d_call: TRBD2
clone_size: -
cdr3_aa: CATSDWTSGGNIQYF
cdr3_nt: TGTGCCACCAGTGATTGGACTAGCGGGGGTAACATTCAGTACTTC

v_call: TRBV29-1
cdr3_length: 10
j_call: TRBJ2-2
d_call: -
clone_size: many
cdr3_aa: CSAESGELFF
cdr3_nt: TGCAGCGCTGAATCCGGGGAGCTGTTTTTT

v_call: TRBV11-2
cdr3_length: 15
j_call: TRBJ1-4
d_call: -
clone_size: many
cdr3_aa: CASSHARMTNEKLFF
cdr3_nt: TGTGCCAGCAGCCATGCGAGGATGACTAATGAAAAACTGTTTTTT

v_call: TRBV2
cdr3_length: 14
j_call: TRBJ2-2
d_call: -
clone_size: many
cdr3_aa: CASGGPHFAGELFF
cdr3_nt: TGTGCCAGCGGAGGACCCCATTTTGCCGGGGAGCTGTTTTTT

v_call: TRBV9
cdr3_length: 15
j_call: TRBJ2-3
d_call: -
clone_size: -
cdr3_aa: CASSVEGAGTDTQYF
cdr3_nt: TGTGCCAGCAGCGTAGAAGGGGCCGGAACAGATACGCAGTATTTT

v_call: TRBV6-2/TRBV6-3
cdr3_length: 11
j_call: TRBJ1-1
d_call: -
clone_size: few
cdr3_aa: CASSYGTLAFF
cdr3_nt: TGTGCCAGCAGTTACGGAACCCTAGCTTTCTTT

v_call: TRBV9
cdr3_length: 17
j_call: TRBJ1-1
d_call: -
clone_size: many
cdr3_aa: CASSVDVAARGGCEAFF
cdr3_nt: TGTGCCAGCAGCGTAGATGTTGCAGCCCGCGGAGGTTGTGAAGCTTTCTTT

v_call: TRBV7-9
cdr3_length: 16
j_call: TRBJ2-3
d_call: -
clone_size: many
cdr3_aa: CASSLQEPRRGDTQYF
cdr3_nt: TGTGCCAGCAGCTTACAAGAACCCAGGCGTGGAGATACGCAGTATTTT

v_call: TRBV5-1
cdr3_length: 15
j_call: TRBJ2-1
d_call: -
clone_size: many
cdr3_aa: CASRLLGEAYNEQFF
cdr3_nt: TGCGCCAGCAGATTATTAGGGGAAGCCTACAATGAGCAGTTCTTC

v_call: TRBV9
cdr3_length: 17
j_call: TRBJ2-3
d_call: TRBD2
clone_size: few
cdr3_aa: CASSPRQRGGQGDTQYF
cdr3_nt: TGTGCCAGCAGCCCCAGACAGCGCGGGGGGCAGGGAGATACGCAGTATTTT

v_call: TRBV6-6
cdr3_length: 14
j_call: TRBJ2-5
d_call: TRBD1
clone_size: many
cdr3_aa: CASSRDRLAETQYF
cdr3_nt: TGTGCCAGCAGTCGGGACAGACTGGCGGAGACCCAGTACTTC

v_call: TRBV28
cdr3_length: 17
j_call: TRBJ1-6
d_call: -
clone_size: few
cdr3_aa: CASSLLGPYSYNSPLHF
cdr3_nt: TGTGCCAGCAGTTTATTAGGCCCCTACTCCTATAATTCACCCCTCCACTTT

v_call: TRBV12-3/TRBV12-4
cdr3_length: 16
j_call: TRBJ1-6
d_call: -
clone_size: medium-sized
cdr3_aa: CASSSTLTAFYSPLHF
cdr3_nt: TGTGCCAGCAGTTCCACCTTGACGGCATTTTATTCACCCCTCCACTTT

v_call: TRBV6-2/TRBV6-3
cdr3_length: 15
j_call: TRBJ1-5
d_call: -
clone_size: few
cdr3_aa: CASSYPRTPQGPQHF
cdr3_nt: TGTGCCAGCAGTTACCCGCGGACACCACAAGGGCCCCAGCATTTT

v_call: TRBV29-1
cdr3_length: 12
j_call: TRBJ2-3
d_call: -
clone_size: few
cdr3_aa: CSVEVNTDTQYF
cdr3_nt: TGCAGCGTTGAAGTCAACACAGATACGCAGTATTTT

v_call: TRBV5-6
cdr3_length: 16
j_call: TRBJ2-3
d_call: -
clone_size: many
cdr3_aa: CASSLLRLAYRDTQYF
cdr3_nt: TGTGCCAGCAGCTTGTTAAGGCTAGCTTATAGGGATACGCAGTATTTT

v_call: TRBV11-3
cdr3_length: 14
j_call: TRBJ2-2
d_call: TRBD1
clone_size: many
cdr3_aa: CASSRDRASGELFF
cdr3_nt: TGTGCCAGCAGCAGGGACAGGGCCTCCGGGGAGCTGTTTTTT

v_call: TRBV2
cdr3_length: 14
j_call: TRBJ1-1
d_call: -
clone_size: many
cdr3_aa: CATTLGPMNTEAFF
cdr3_nt: TGTGCCACCACTTTAGGGCCGATGAACACTGAAGCTTTCTTT

v_call: TRBV9
cdr3_length: 14
j_call: TRBJ2-7
d_call: TRBD2
clone_size: few
cdr3_aa: CASTPGTSFHEQYF
cdr3_nt: TGTGCCAGCACCCCCGGGACTAGCTTCCACGAGCAGTACTTC

v_call: TRBV2
cdr3_length: 16
j_call: TRBJ2-6
d_call: -
clone_size: medium-sized
cdr3_aa: CASTPVGGFGANVLTF
cdr3_nt: TGTGCCAGCACCCCCGTCGGGGGCTTTGGGGCCAACGTCCTGACTTTC

v_call: TRBV7-8
cdr3_length: 15
j_call: TRBJ1-4
d_call: -
clone_size: many
cdr3_aa: CASRAESATNEKLFF
cdr3_nt: TGTGCCAGCAGGGCGGAGTCCGCAACTAATGAAAAACTGTTTTTT

v_call: TRBV12-3/TRBV12-4
cdr3_length: 14
j_call: TRBJ2-4
d_call: TRBD1
clone_size: -
cdr3_aa: CASSRQGGKNIQYF
cdr3_nt: TGTGCCAGCAGTCGACAGGGCGGCAAAAACATTCAGTACTTC

v_call: TRBV24-1
cdr3_length: 14
j_call: TRBJ2-2
d_call: -
clone_size: -
cdr3_aa: CATSENSPPGELFF
cdr3_nt: TGTGCCACCAGTGAGAATAGTCCTCCCGGGGAGCTGTTTTTT

v_call: TRBV7-2
cdr3_length: 14
j_call: TRBJ1-3
d_call: -
clone_size: medium-sized
cdr3_aa: CASSLNGPGNTIYF
cdr3_nt: TGTGCCAGCAGCTTAAACGGGCCTGGAAACACCATATATTTT

v_call: TRBV7-8
cdr3_length: 17
j_call: TRBJ1-1
d_call: TRBD1
clone_size: -
cdr3_aa: CASSLVGGQGGNTEAFF
cdr3_nt: TGTGCCAGCAGCTTAGTAGGGGGACAGGGAGGGAACACTGAAGCTTTCTTT

v_call: TRBV15
cdr3_length: 15
j_call: TRBJ2-5
d_call: -
clone_size: many
cdr3_aa: CATSLLGADQETQYF
cdr3_nt: TGTGCCACCAGCCTTTTAGGGGCAGACCAAGAGACCCAGTACTTC

v_call: TRBV15
cdr3_length: 12
j_call: TRBJ1-3
d_call: -
clone_size: many
cdr3_aa: CATSPHGNTIYF
cdr3_nt: TGTGCCACCAGCCCCCATGGAAACACCATATATTTT

v_call: TRBV5-5
cdr3_length: 13
j_call: TRBJ2-2
d_call: -
clone_size: many
cdr3_aa: CASSLDSWGELFF
cdr3_nt: TGTGCCAGCAGCTTGGATTCCTGGGGGGAGCTGTTTTTT

v_call: TRBV7-9
cdr3_length: 15
j_call: TRBJ2-3
d_call: TRBD2
clone_size: many
cdr3_aa: CASSRTSGGADTQYF
cdr3_nt: TGTGCCAGCAGTCGGACTAGCGGGGGCGCAGATACGCAGTATTTT

v_call: TRBV6-5
cdr3_length: 15
j_call: TRBJ1-6
d_call: TRBD1
clone_size: few
cdr3_aa: CASSYSGGRNSPLHF
cdr3_nt: TGTGCCAGCAGTTACTCAGGGGGCAGGAATTCACCCCTCCACTTT

v_call: TRBV10-1
cdr3_length: 14
j_call: TRBJ2-7
d_call: -
clone_size: few
cdr3_aa: CASSEGEGPYEQYF
cdr3_nt: TGCGCCAGCAGTGAGGGAGAGGGCCCCTACGAGCAGTACTTC

v_call: TRBV7-9
cdr3_length: 12
j_call: TRBJ1-5
d_call: -
clone_size: many
cdr3_aa: CASSVDTQPQHF
cdr3_nt: TGTGCCAGCAGCGTGGACACTCAGCCCCAGCATTTT

v_call: TRBV11-2
cdr3_length: 15
j_call: TRBJ2-2
d_call: -
clone_size: few
cdr3_aa: CASSLVWQGTGELFF
cdr3_nt: TGTGCCAGCAGCTTAGTTTGGCAGGGCACCGGGGAGCTGTTTTTT

v_call: TRBV20-1
cdr3_length: 16
j_call: TRBJ2-3
d_call: -
clone_size: medium-sized
cdr3_aa: CSARDPGGSSTDTQYF
cdr3_nt: TGCAGTGCTAGAGATCCGGGCGGCTCTAGCACAGATACGCAGTATTTT

v_call: TRBV19
cdr3_length: 14
j_call: TRBJ2-1
d_call: TRBD1
clone_size: few
cdr3_aa: CASSTTGSYNEQFF
cdr3_nt: TGTGCCAGTAGCACGACAGGGTCTTACAATGAGCAGTTCTTC

v_call: TRBV15
cdr3_length: 15
j_call: TRBJ2-7
d_call: -
clone_size: many
cdr3_aa: CATSREGTDSYEQYF
cdr3_nt: TGTGCCACCAGCAGAGAAGGTACGGATTCCTACGAGCAGTACTTC